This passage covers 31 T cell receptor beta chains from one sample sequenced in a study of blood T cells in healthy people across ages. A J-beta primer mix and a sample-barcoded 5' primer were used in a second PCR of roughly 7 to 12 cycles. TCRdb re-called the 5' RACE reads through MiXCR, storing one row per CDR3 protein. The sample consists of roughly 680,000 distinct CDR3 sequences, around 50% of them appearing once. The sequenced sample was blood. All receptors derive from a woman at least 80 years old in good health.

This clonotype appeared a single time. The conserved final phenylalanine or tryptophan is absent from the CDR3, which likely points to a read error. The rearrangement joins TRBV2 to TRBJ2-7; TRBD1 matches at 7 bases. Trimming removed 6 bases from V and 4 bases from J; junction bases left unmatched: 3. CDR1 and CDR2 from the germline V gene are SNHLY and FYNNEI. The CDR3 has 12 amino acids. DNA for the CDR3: TGTGCCAGCAGGTGGGACAGTTACGAGCAGTACTAC. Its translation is CASRWDSYEQYY.

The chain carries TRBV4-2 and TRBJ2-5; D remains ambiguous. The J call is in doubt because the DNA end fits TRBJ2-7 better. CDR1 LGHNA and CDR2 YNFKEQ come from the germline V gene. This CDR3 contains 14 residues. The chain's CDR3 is CASSQGIGSYEQYF. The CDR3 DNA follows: TGTGCCAGCAGCCAAGGGATCGGCAGCTACGAGCAGTACTTC.

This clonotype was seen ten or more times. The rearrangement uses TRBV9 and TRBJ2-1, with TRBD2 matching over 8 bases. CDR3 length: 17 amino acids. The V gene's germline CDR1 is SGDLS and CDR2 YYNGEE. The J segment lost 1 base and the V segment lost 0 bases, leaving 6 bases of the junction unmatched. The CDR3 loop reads CASSVGGSGNSYNEQFF. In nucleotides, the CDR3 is TGTGCCAGCAGCGTAGGCGGTAGCGGGAATTCCTACAATGAGCAGTTCTTC.

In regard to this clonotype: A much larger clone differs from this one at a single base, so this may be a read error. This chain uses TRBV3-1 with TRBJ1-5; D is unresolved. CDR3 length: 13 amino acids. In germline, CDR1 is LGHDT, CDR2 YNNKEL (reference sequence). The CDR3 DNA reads TGTGCCAGCAGCCATGGCGGCAAGCAGCCCCAGCATTTT. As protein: CASSHGGKQPQHF.

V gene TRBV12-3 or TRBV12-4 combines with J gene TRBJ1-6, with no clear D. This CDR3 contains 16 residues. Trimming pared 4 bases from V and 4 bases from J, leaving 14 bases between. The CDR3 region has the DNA TGTGCCAGCAGTTCAGGCGAAGGCCTATATAATTCACCCCTCCACTTT. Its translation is CASSSGEGLYNSPLHF.

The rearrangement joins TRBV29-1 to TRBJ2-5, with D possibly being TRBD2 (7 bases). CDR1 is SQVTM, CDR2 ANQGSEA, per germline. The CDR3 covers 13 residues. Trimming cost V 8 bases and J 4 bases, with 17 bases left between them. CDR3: CSTRRGAGETQYF. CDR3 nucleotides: TGCAGCACAAGACGGGGGGCTGGAGAGACCCAGTACTTC.

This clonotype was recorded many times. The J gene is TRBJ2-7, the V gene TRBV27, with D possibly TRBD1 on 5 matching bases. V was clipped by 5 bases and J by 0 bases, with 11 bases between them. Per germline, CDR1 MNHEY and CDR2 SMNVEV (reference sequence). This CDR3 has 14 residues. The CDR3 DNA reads TGTGCCAGCAGTCCCAGGGCCGGCTCCTACGAGCAGTACTTC. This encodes CASSPRAGSYEQYF.

Written as DNA, the CDR3 is TGTGCCAGCTCACCGGGGACTGGAAGCCGGGAGACCCAGTACTTC. Amino acid sequence: CASSPGTGSRETQYF. The rearrangement joins TRBV18 to TRBJ2-5, with D possibly being TRBD2 (6 bases). Trimming left V 3 bases short and J 5 bases short, with 16 bases between. This CDR3 has 15 amino acids. The germline gives CDR1 KGHSH, CDR2 LQKENI.

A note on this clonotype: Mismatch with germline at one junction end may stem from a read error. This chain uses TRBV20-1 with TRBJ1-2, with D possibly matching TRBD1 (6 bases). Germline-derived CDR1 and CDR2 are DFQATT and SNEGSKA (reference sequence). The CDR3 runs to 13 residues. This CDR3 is CSALRGDDYGCTF. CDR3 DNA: TGCAGTGCTCTGAGGGGGGATGACTATGGCTGCACCTTC.

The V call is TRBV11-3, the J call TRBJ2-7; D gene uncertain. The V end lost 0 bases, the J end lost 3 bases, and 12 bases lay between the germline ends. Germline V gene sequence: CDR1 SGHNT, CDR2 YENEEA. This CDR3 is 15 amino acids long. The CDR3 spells CASSLDRDLGYEQYF. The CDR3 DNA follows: TGTGCCAGCAGCTTAGATAGGGATCTCGGCTACGAGCAGTACTTC.

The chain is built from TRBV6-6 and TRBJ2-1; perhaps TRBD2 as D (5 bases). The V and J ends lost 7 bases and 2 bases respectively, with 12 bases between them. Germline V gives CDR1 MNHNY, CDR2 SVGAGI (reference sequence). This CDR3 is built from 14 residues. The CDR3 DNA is TGTGCCAGCACCCAACTAGATGCCTACAATGAGCAGTTCTTC. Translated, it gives CASTQLDAYNEQFF.

The CDR3, as DNA: TGTGCCAGCTCACAGGGGGCCCACACAGATACGCAGTATTTT. Translation gives CASSQGAHTDTQYF. The rearrangement links TRBV6-5 to TRBJ2-3, with TRBD1 matching over 9 bases. Germline V CDR1 and CDR2: MNHEY, SVGAGI. The length of the CDR3 is 14 residues. The junction had 5 bases not matched to a gene; V was cut back by 8 bases and J by 2 bases.

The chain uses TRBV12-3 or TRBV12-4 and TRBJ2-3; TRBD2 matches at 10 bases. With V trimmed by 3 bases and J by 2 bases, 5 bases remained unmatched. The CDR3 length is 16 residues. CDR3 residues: CASSFLAGETTDTQYF. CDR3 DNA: TGTGCCAGCAGTTTTCTAGCGGGAGAAACCACAGATACGCAGTATTTT.

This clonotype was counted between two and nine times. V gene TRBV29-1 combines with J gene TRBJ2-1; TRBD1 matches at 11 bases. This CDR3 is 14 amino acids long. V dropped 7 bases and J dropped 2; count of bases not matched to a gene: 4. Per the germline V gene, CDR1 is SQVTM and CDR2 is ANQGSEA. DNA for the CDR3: TGCAGCGAGCGGGGACAGGGGGCCTACAATGAGCAGTTCTTC. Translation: CSERGQGAYNEQFF.

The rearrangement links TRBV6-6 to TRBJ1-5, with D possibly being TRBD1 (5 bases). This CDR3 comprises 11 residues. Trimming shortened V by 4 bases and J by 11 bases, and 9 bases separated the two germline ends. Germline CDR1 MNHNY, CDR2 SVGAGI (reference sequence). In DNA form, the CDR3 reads TGTGCCAGCAGTTTTCAGGGTGCCCAGCATTTT. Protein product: CASSFQGAQHF.

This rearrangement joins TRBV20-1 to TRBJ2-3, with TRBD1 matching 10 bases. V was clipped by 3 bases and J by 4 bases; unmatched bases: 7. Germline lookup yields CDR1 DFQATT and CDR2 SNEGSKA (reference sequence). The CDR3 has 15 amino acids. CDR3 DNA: TGCAGTGCTAGCGGCGGGACAGGGGAGCCAGATACGCAGTATTTT. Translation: CSASGGTGEPDTQYF.

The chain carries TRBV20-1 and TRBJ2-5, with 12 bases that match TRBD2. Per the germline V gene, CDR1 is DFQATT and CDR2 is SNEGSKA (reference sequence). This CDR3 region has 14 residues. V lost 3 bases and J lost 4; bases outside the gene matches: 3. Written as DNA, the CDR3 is TGCAGTGCTAGCCCTAGCGGGGGGGGAGAGACCCAGTACTTC. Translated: CSASPSGGGETQYF.

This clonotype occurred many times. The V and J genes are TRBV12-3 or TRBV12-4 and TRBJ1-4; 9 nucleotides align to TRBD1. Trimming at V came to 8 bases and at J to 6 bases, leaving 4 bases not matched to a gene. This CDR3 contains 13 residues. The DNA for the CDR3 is TGTGCCAGCGGGACAGGGTCAGATGAAAAACTGTTTTTT. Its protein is CASGTGSDEKLFF.

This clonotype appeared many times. The CDR3 spells CAIAQPPGTGVFDEQFF. The CDR3 DNA follows: TGTGCCATCGCTCAACCCCCGGGGACAGGGGTGTTTGATGAGCAGTTCTTC. The chain couples TRBV10-3 to TRBJ2-1; 10 bases are shared with TRBD1. The germline V gene has CDR1 ENHRY and CDR2 SYGVKD. This CDR3 is 17 amino acids long. Germline trimming cut 8 bases from V and 8 bases from J; bases unmatched to any gene: 18.

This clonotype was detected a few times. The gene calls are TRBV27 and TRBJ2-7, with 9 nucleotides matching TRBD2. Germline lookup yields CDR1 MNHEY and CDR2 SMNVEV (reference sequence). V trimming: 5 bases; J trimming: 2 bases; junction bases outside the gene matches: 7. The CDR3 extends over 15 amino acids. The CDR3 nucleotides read TGTGCCAGCAGTATAGGGCTAGCGGGAACCTACGAGCAGTACTTC. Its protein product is CASSIGLAGTYEQYF.

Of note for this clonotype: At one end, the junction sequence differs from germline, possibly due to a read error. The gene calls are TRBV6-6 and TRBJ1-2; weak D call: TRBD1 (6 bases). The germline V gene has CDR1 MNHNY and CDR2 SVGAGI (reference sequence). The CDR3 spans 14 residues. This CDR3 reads CDSSAQGTHHGYTF. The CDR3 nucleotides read TGTGACAGCAGTGCACAAGGGACACACCATGGCTACACCTTC.

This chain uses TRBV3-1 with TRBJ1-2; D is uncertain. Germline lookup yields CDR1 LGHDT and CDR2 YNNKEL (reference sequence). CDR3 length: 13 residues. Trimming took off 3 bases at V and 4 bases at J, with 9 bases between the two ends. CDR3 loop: CASSHPGIYGYTF. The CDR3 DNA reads TGTGCCAGCAGCCACCCCGGGATCTATGGCTACACCTTC.

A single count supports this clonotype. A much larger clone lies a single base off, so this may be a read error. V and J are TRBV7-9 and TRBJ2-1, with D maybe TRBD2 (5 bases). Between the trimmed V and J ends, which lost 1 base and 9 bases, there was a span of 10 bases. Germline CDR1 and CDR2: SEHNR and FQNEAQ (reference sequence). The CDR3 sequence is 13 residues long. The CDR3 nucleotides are TGTGCCAGCAGCTTAGTTAGTGGGAGTGAGCAGTTCTTC. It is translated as CASSLVSGSEQFF.

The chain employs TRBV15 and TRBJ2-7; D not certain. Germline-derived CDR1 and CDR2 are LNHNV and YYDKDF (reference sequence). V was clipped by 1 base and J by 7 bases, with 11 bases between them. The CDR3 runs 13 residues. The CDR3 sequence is CATSRGRYNEQYF. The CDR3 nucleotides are TGTGCCACCAGCAGAGGTCGGTACAATGAGCAGTACTTC.

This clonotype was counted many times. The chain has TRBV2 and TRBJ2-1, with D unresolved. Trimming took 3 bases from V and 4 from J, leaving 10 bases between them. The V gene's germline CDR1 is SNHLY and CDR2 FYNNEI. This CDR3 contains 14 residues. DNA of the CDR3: TGTGCCAGCAGTGATTTGGACGGATACAATGAGCAGTTCTTC. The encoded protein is CASSDLDGYNEQFF. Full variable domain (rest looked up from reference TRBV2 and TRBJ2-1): EPEVTQTPSHQVTQMGQEVILRCVPISNHLYFYWYRQILGQKVEFLVSFYNNEISEKSEIFDDQFSVERPDGSNFTLKIRSTKLEDSAMYFCASSDLDGYNEQFFGPGTRLTVL.

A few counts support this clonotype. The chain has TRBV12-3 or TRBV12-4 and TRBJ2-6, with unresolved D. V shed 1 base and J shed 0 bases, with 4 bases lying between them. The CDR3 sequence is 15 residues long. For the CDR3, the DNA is TGTGCCAGCAGTTTAGAAACCTCTGGGGCCAACGTCCTGACTTTC. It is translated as CASSLETSGANVLTF.

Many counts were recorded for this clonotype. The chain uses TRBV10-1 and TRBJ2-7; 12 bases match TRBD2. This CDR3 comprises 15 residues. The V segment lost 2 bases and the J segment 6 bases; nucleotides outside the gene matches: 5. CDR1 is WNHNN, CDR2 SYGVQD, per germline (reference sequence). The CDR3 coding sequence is TGCGCCAGCAGTGAGCCGACTAGCGGGAGATCCGAGCAGTACTTC. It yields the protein CASSEPTSGRSEQYF.

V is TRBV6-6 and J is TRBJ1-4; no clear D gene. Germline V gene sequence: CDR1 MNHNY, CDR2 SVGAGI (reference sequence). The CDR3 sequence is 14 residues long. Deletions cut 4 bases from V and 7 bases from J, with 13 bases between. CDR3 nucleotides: TGTGCCAGCAGTTGCCCGCGGACGATTGAAAAACTGTTTTTT. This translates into CASSCPRTIEKLFF.

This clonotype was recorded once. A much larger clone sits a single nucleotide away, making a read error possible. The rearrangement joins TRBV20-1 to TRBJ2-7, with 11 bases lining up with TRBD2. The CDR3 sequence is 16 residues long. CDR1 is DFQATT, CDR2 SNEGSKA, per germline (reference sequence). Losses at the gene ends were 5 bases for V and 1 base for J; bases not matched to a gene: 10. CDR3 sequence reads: CSASTSGKVGSYEQYF. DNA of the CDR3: TGCAGTGCTTCGACTAGCGGGAAGGTTGGGTCCTACGAGCAGTACTTC.

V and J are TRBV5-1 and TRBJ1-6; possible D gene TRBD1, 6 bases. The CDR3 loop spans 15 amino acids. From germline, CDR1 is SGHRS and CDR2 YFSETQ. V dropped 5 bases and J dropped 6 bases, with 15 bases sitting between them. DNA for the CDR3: TGCGCCAGCAGTGGGGGACACCAATCTAATTCACCCCTCCACTTT. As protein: CASSGGHQSNSPLHF.

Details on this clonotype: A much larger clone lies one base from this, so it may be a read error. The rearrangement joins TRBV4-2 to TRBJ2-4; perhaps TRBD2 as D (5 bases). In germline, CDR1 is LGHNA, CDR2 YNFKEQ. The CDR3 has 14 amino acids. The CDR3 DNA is TGTGCCAGCAACCAAGGGAGCGGAAGGTACATTCAGTACTTC. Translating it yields CASNQGSGRYIQYF.